The 7 T cell receptor beta chains listed next were all sequenced from one sample in a study of blood T cell repertoires in COVID-19. Assay: immunoSEQ multiplex PCR; the TCRdb copy retains only in-frame clones and omits some. The sample has about 260,000 clones; more than 70% are singletons. Sequencing was done on a sample of peripheral blood. The receptor source for this set is a woman in her thirties with COVID-19, enrolled during active disease.

This chain links TRBV4-1 with TRBJ1-4; 9 positions agree with TRBD1. The germline V gene has CDR1 MGHRA and CDR2 YSYEKL. V lost 5 bases, J lost 6 bases, and 10 bases stayed unmatched. The CDR3 totals 16 residues. The CDR3 coding sequence is TGCGCCAGCAGCTCGCATCCTCGGGACAGGGATGAAAAACTGTTTTTT. Its translation: CASSSHPRDRDEKLFF.

The V and J genes are TRBV10-1 and TRBJ2-1; TRBD1 is a possible D gene (6 bases). V was trimmed by 3 bases and J by 4 bases, leaving 16 bases between them. Germline V CDR1 and CDR2: WNHNN, SYGVQD (reference sequence). There are 16 residues in the CDR3. In DNA, the CDR3 is TGCGCCAGCAGTGAATCCAGGGGATTGGGGTACAATGAGCAGTTCTTC. This encodes CASSESRGLGYNEQFF.

This clone was seen more than once but under ten times. The chain recombines TRBV27 with TRBJ1-5, with TRBD1 matching over 8 bases. The V and J ends lost 6 bases and 3 bases, in that order; junction bases with no gene match: 1. Germline assignment: CDR1 MNHEY and CDR2 SMNVEV (reference sequence). This CDR3 comprises 13 residues. The CDR3 DNA reads as TGTGCCAGCAGGACAGGGGTCAATCAGCCCCAGCATTTT. Amino acid sequence: CASRTGVNQPQHF.

The V and J genes are TRBV2 and TRBJ1-6; TRBD1 aligns across 8 bases. J was trimmed by 7 bases and V by 8 bases; bases with no gene match: 4. This CDR3 has 13 residues. Germline values: CDR1 SNHLY, CDR2 FYNNEI. This CDR3 reads CASDGQGNSPLHF. Here the CDR3 DNA reads TGTGCCAGCGACGGACAGGGAAATTCACCCCTCCACTTT.

This chain joins TRBV6-5 and TRBJ1-1; D unclear. With 8 bases removed from V and 8 bases from J, the gap between germline ends came to 18 bases. The CDR3 totals 13 residues. The V gene's germline CDR1 is MNHEY and CDR2 SVGAGI. The CDR3 DNA reads as TGTGCCAGCTCGGCGACTATCTCTTCGGAAGCTTTCTTT. Encoded protein: CASSATISSEAFF.

This clone was seen just once. This sequence joins TRBV28 and TRBJ2-7, with 7 nucleotides matching TRBD1. Germline-derived CDR1 and CDR2 are MDHEN and SYDVKM. The CDR3 consists of 13 residues. After removal of 4 bases from V and 6 bases from J, the junction contained 6 bases not matched to a gene. The CDR3 nucleotides are TGTGCCAGCAGTTCATACAGGGGATTCGAGCAGTACTTC. Its protein product is CASSSYRGFEQYF.

This clone is a singleton in its sample. The chain uses TRBV19 and TRBJ1-4, with D perhaps TRBD1 (5 bases). The germline V gene encodes CDR1 LNHDA and CDR2 SQIVND (reference sequence). This CDR3 has 14 residues. V gave up 7 bases and J gave up 8 bases, with 17 bases separating them. The CDR3, as DNA: TGTGCCAGTACCCAGGGCAGGACCGTGGAAAAACTGTTTTTT. Its protein product is CASTQGRTVEKLFF.